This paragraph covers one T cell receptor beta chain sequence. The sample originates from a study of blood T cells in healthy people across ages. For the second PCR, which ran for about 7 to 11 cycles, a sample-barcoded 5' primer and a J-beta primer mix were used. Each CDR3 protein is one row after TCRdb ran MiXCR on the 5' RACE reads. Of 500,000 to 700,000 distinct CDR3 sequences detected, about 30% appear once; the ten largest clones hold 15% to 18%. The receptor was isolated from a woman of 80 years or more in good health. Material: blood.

DNA for the CDR3: TGCGCCAGCAGCGTAAGCGGGACGCGAGAGACCCAGTACTTC. It translates to CASSVSGTRETQYF. The chain couples TRBV5-1 to TRBJ2-5; 7 nucleotides line up with TRBD2. CDR1 SGHRS and CDR2 YFSETQ come from the germline V gene. The CDR3 is made up of 14 amino acids. V dropped 4 bases and J dropped 4; count of bases not matched to a gene: 7.